This T cell receptor (beta chain) was captured in a study of tumor-infiltrating lymphocytes in oesophageal squamous cell carcinoma (dated by TCRdb to about 2016). Library preparation employed PCR. Sequencing was carried out with an Illumina HiSeq 2000. TCRdb trimmed the raw reads at Q25, called clones with MiXCR and kept productive beta chains. A single entry per CDR3 protein holds the most common genes and DNA from its merged rows. The sample contains about 25,000 distinct CDR3 sequences, about two fifths of them found a single time. The top ten hold around a quarter of the sample. Concerning this clonotype itself: This clone's antigen is unknown. No base quality values were provided; no much bigger clone lies one nucleotide off.

The specimen was esophageal tumor tissue. This sequence was found in a male donor with esophageal squamous cell carcinoma.

CDR3 protein: CASSTYLGEQYF. The DNA sequence reads TGTGCCAGCTCCACCTATTTAGGCGAGCAGTACTTC. The V and J genes are TRBV18 and TRBJ2-1, with the D gene not clear enough to name. The J call could be wrong; TRBJ2-7 is a better fit for the DNA end. The CDR3 sequence holds 12 residues, the cysteine and phenylalanine included. Only CDR3 DNA is held: 36 bases, read in frame from base 1. Reading the germline V gene gives CDR1 KGHSH and CDR2 LQKENI.